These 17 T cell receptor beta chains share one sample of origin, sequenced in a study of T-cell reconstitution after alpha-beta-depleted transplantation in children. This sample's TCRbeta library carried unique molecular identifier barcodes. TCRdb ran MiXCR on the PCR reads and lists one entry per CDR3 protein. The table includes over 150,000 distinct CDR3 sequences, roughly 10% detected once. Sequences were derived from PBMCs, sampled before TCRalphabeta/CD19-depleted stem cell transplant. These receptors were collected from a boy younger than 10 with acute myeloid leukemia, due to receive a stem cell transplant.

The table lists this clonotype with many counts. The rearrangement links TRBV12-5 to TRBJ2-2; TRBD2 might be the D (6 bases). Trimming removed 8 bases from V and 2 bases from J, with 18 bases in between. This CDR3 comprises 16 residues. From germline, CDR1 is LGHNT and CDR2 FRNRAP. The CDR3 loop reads CASRGSTSNNTGELFF. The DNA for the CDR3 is TGTGCTAGTCGGGGGTCAACCTCAAACAACACCGGGGAGCTGTTTTTT.

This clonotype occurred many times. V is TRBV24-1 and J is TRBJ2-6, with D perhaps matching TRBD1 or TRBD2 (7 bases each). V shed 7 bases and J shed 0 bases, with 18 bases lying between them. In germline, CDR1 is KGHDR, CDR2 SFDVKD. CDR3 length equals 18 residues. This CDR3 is CATRGRDSGASGANVLTF. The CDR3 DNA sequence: TGTGCCACCAGGGGGAGGGACAGCGGCGCCTCTGGGGCCAACGTCCTGACTTTC.

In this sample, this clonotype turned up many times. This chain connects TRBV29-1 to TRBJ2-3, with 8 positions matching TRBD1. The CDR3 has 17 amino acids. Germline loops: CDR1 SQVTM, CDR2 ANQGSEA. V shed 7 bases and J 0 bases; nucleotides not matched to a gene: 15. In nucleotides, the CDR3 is TGCAGCGCCGAGGGACAGACAGGGGAGATTAGCACAGATACGCAGTATTTT. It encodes CSAEGQTGEISTDTQYF.

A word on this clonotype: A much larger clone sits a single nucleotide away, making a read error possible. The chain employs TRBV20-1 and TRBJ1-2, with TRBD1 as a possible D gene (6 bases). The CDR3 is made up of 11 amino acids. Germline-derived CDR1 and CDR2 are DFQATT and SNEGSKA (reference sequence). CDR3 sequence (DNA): TGCAGTGTGCGGGGGCTGGATGGCTACCCCTTC. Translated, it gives CSVRGLDGYPF.

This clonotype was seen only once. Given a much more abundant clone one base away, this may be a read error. CDR3 bases: TGTGCCAGCAGCCAAGCCCTAAACTATGGCGACACCTTC. Translation gives CASSQALNYGDTF. The genes are TRBV14 and TRBJ1-2; no clear D. The CDR3 length is 13 residues. Germline-derived CDR1 and CDR2 are SGHDN and FVKESK.

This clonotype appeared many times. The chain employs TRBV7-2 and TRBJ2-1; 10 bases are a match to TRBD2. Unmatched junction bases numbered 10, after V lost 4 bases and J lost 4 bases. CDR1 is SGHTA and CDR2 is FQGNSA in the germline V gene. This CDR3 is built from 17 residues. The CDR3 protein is CASSYQPSGGGYNEQFF. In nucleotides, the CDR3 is TGTGCCAGCAGCTACCAGCCGAGCGGGGGGGGATACAATGAGCAGTTCTTC.

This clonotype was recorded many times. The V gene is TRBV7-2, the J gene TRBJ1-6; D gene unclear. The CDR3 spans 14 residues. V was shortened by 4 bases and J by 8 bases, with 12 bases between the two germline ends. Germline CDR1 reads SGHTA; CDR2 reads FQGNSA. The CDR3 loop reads CASSYTPRYSPLHF. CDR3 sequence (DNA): TGTGCCAGCAGCTACACGCCTCGGTATTCACCCCTCCACTTT.

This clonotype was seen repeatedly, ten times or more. The CDR3 DNA reads as TGTGCCAGCAGTTTTGTTGGGACGGGGAATTCACCCCTCCACTTT. This translates into CASSFVGTGNSPLHF. The chain has TRBV12-3 or TRBV12-4 and TRBJ1-6; D might be TRBD1 (5 bases). The CDR3 is 15 residues long. V was cut by 3 bases and J by 7 bases, with 13 bases left in between.

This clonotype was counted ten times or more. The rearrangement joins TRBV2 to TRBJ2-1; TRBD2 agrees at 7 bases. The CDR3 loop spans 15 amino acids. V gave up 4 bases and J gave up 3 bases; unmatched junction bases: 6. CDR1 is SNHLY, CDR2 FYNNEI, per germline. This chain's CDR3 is CASSAWGRDYNEQFF. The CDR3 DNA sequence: TGTGCCAGCAGTGCCTGGGGGAGGGACTACAATGAGCAGTTCTTC. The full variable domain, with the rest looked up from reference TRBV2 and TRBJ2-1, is EPEVTQTPSHQVTQMGQEVILRCVPISNHLYFYWYRQILGQKVEFLVSFYNNEISEKSEIFDDQFSVERPDGSNFTLKIRSTKLEDSAMYFCASSAWGRDYNEQFFGPGTRLTVL.

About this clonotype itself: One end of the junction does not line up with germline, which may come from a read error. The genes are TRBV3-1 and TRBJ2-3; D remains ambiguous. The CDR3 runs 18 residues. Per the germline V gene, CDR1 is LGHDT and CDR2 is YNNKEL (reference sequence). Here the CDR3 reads CASCQDPTGTSSTDTQYF. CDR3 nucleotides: TGTGCCAGCTGCCAAGACCCAACGGGTACTTCTAGCACAGATACGCAGTATTTT.

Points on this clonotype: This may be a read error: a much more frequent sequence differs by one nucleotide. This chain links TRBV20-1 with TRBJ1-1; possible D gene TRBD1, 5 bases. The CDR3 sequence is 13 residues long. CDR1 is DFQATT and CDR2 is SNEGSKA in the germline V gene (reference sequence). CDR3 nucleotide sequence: TGCACTGCCCAGGGTTCCATGAACACTGAAGCTTTCTTT. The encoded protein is CTAQGSMNTEAFF.

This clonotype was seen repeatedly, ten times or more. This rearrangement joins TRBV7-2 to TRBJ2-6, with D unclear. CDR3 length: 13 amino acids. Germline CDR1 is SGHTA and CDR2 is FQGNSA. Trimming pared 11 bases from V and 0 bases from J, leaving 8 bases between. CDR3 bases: TGTGCCCGCCGGAGCTCTGGGGCCAACGTCCTGACTTTC. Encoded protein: CARRSSGANVLTF.

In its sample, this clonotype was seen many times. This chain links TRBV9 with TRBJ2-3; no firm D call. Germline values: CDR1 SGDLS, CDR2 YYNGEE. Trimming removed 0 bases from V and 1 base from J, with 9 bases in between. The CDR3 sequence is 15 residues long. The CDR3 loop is CASSVVGRGTDTQYF. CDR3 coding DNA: TGTGCCAGCAGCGTAGTGGGTCGGGGCACAGATACGCAGTATTTT.

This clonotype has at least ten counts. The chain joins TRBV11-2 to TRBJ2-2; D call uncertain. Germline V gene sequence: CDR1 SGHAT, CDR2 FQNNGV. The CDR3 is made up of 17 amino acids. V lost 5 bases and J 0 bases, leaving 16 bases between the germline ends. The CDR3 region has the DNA TGTGCCAGCAGCCCCTTGTCCGCAGCCTCGAACACCGGGGAGCTGTTTTTT. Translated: CASSPLSAASNTGELFF.

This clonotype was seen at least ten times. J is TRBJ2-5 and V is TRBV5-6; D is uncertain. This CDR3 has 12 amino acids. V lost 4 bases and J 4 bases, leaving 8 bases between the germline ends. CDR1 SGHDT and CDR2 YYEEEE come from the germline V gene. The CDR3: CASSLFPETQYF. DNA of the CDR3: TGTGCCAGCAGCCTGTTTCCAGAGACCCAGTACTTC. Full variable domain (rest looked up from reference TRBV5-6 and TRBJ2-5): DAGVTQSPTHLIKTRGQQVTLRCSPKSGHDTVSWYQQALGQGPQFIFQYYEEEERQRGNFPDRFSGHQFPNYSSELNVNALLLGDSALYLCASSLFPETQYFGPGTRLLVL.

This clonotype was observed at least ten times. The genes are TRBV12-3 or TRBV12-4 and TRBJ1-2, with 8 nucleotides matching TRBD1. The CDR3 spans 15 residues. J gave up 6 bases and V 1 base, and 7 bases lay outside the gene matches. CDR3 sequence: CASSLVQGAMNGYTF. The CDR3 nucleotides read TGTGCCAGCAGTTTAGTCCAGGGGGCAATGAATGGCTACACCTTC.

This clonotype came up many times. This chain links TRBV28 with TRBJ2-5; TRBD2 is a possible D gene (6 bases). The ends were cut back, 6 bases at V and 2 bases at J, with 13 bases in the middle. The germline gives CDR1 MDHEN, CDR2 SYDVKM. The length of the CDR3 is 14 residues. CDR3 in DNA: TGTGCCAGCAGCCCCGGGAGTTTTCAAGAGACCCAGTACTTC. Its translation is CASSPGSFQETQYF.